This T cell receptor beta chain was sequenced for a study of cytomegalovirus exposure and HLA in healthy donors. This clone was found a few times. The primer mix had 60 Vbeta and 13 Jbeta primers. Data came from immunoSEQ multiplex PCR; TCRdb stores just in-frame clones and leaves some out. This repertoire shows 95,000 to 150,000 clones, roughly 80% found once; its top ten account for approximately 1.5%. The germline V and J ends were trimmed by 3 bases and 3 bases, with 11 bases remaining between them. This CDR3 is built from 15 residues. CDR1 and CDR2 (germline): KGHSH, LQKENI. Material for sequencing was PBMCs. The gene calls are TRBV18 and TRBJ1-4; the D gene is possibly TRBD1 (5 bases). The TCR originated in a woman under 30 in good health and CMV-seronegative. CDR3 sequence: CASSPGLGANEKLFF. In nucleotides, the CDR3 is TGTGCCAGCTCACCGGGACTCGGGGCTAATGAAAAACTGTTTTTT. Variable domain in full (rest from reference TRBV18 and TRBJ1-4): NAGVMQNPRHLVRRRGQEARLRCSPMKGHSHVYWYRQLPEEGLKFMVYLQKENIIDESGMPKERFSAEFPKEGPSILRIQQVVRGDSAAYFCASSPGLGANEKLFFGSGTQLSVL.